What follows are 5 T cell receptor beta chains derived from one specimen sequenced in a study of blood T cell repertoires in COVID-19. Sequencing was performed with immunoSEQ multiplex PCR; in TCRdb, only in-frame clones are kept and a portion is missing. The table lists a few hundred thousand clones, 75% to 90% of them singletons. The sample consisted of peripheral blood. Receptors originate from a woman between 25 and 40 years old who had recovered from COVID-19.

This clone has just one count. The chain carries TRBV5-1 and TRBJ2-3, with TRBD2 matching 9 bases. Losses at the gene ends were 4 bases for V and 3 bases for J; bases not matched to a gene: 9. This CDR3 contains 16 residues. Germline V gene sequence: CDR1 SGHRS, CDR2 YFSETQ. CDR3 residues: CASSTAGTSQTDTQYF. The CDR3 bases are TGCGCCAGCAGCACAGCCGGGACTAGCCAGACAGATACGCAGTATTTT.

This chain uses TRBV19 with TRBJ1-5, with D maybe TRBD1 (6 bases). There are 17 residues in the CDR3. The V gene lost 6 bases and the J gene lost 7 bases, with 25 bases spanning the gap. Looked up from germline, CDR1 is LNHDA and CDR2 is SQIVND (reference sequence). CDR3 nucleotides: TGTGCCAGTAGCAGAGGGGGGCAGGGAGGGCGAGAACAGCCCCAGCATTTT. Translated, it gives CASSRGGQGGREQPQHF.

V gene TRBV12-5 combines with J gene TRBJ2-3; 8 bases map to TRBD2. The CDR3 has 18 amino acids. V was clipped by 0 bases and J by 5 bases; unmatched bases: 13. Germline V CDR1 and CDR2: LGHNT, FRNRAP. This CDR3 is CASGLVPRVSGGVDTQYF. CDR3 bases: TGTGCTAGTGGTTTGGTACCCAGAGTCTCGGGAGGGGTAGATACGCAGTATTTT.

The chain carries TRBV27 and TRBJ2-1; 7 positions agree with TRBD2. This CDR3 has 12 residues. Trimming cost V 3 bases and J 10 bases; bases outside gene matches: 3. CDR1 is MNHEY and CDR2 is SMNVEV in the germline V gene (reference sequence). DNA for the CDR3: TGTGCCAGCAGTTTTCTCGGGGGGGAGCAGTTCTTC. This encodes CASSFLGGEQFF.

This clone was seen just once. The chain employs TRBV6-6 and TRBJ1-1; 8 bases fit TRBD1. Germline V gives CDR1 MNHNY, CDR2 SVGAGI (reference sequence). The ends lost 8 bases at V and 4 bases at J; junction bases unmatched: 6. The CDR3 loop spans 13 amino acids. DNA for the CDR3: TGTGCCAGCGGGGGGACAGGAATCACTGAAGCTTTCTTT. This codes for CASGGTGITEAFF.